This T cell receptor (beta chain) derives from a study of response to subunit inactivated influenza vaccine. One entry per CDR3 protein results from TCRdb running MiXCR on the RT-PCR reads. The profile covers approximately 520,000 distinct CDR3 sequences, with about 25% appearing a single time and under 2.5% taken by the ten largest. The germline V gene has CDR1 MNHEY and CDR2 SVGEGT. The germline V and J ends were trimmed by 3 bases and 0 bases, with 16 bases remaining between them. CDR3 length: 17 amino acids. Study-wide results and caveats: The authors offered the suggestion that each seasonal influenza vaccination recruits few new T cells.

Worth noting for this clonotype: Its antigen is currently unknown.

V and J are TRBV6-2 or TRBV6-3 and TRBJ2-3; D call uncertain. The origin of this receptor is a middle-aged man who received an inactivated influenza vaccine. The source material was CD4+ T cells sorted from PBMCs, sampled roughly 5 days after vaccination. The CDR3 nucleotides are TGTGCCAGCAGTTATCAACTCGGTCTTCCTAGCACAGATACGCAGTATTTT. Amino acids: CASSYQLGLPSTDTQYF.